This T cell receptor beta chain was observed in a study of blood T cell repertoires in COVID-19. The sample holds one count of this clone. Measured with immunoSEQ multiplex PCR; TCRdb has only the in-frame clones, and not every one. The sample carries over 200,000 clones, more than 80% recorded once. In germline, CDR1 is MNHEY, CDR2 SVGAGI. Between the trimmed V and J ends, which lost 6 bases and 0 bases, there was a span of 14 bases. There are 15 residues in the CDR3. The source material was peripheral blood. The V call is TRBV6-5, the J call TRBJ1-2; possibly TRBD1 for D (5 bases). The sequence was obtained from a man younger than 45 who had recovered from COVID-19. CDR3 bases: TGTGCCAGCAGCGTTCTGGGGGGAGCTAACTATGGCTACACCTTC. It yields the protein CASSVLGGANYGYTF.